One and the same sample provided the 21 T cell receptor beta chains below, sequenced in a study of T-cell memory formation after mild COVID-19. TCRdb independently ran MiXCR on the 5' RACE reads; one entry per CDR3 protein. The sample lists around 180,000 distinct CDR3 sequences; 16% were seen once. The specimen sequenced was PBMCs or a T cell subset sorted from them (not recorded which). The origin of the receptors is an adult woman who had mild COVID-19 (a few samples of this study predate the infection). Cell type and time point are not known.

The V and J genes are TRBV5-4 and TRBJ2-7, with a weak D call TRBD2 (6 bases). V lost 4 bases and J 6 bases, leaving 14 bases between the germline ends. The CDR3 length is 13 residues. In germline, CDR1 is SGHNT, CDR2 YYREEE (reference sequence). In DNA, the CDR3 is TGTGCCAGCAGCGGGCGCGGGGAGTCCGAGCAGTACTTC. Translating gives CASSGRGESEQYF.

There are a few counts of this clonotype. The rearrangement links TRBV9 to TRBJ2-5, with D perhaps matching TRBD1 (5 bases). Germline lookup yields CDR1 SGDLS and CDR2 YYNGEE. V was clipped by 4 bases and J by 5 bases, with 12 bases between them. CDR3 length: 13 residues. The CDR3 loop is CASSITGPETQYF. The CDR3 nucleotides are TGTGCCAGCAGCATTACAGGTCCTGAGACCCAGTACTTC.

The chain uses TRBV20-1 and TRBJ2-2, with D perhaps TRBD1 (6 bases). This CDR3 comprises 14 residues. CDR1 is DFQATT and CDR2 is SNEGSKA in the germline V gene (reference sequence). Between the trimmed V and J ends, which lost 1 base and 3 bases, there was a span of 9 bases. The CDR3 spells CSARGTAYTGELFF. Written as DNA, the CDR3 is TGCAGTGCTAGAGGGACAGCTTACACCGGGGAGCTGTTTTTT.

There are many counts of this clonotype. The chain recombines TRBV5-1 with TRBJ2-2; D is ambiguous. Germline V CDR1 and CDR2: SGHRS, YFSETQ. The CDR3 extends over 14 amino acids. The germline V and J ends were trimmed by 0 bases and 2 bases, with 5 bases remaining between them. The CDR3 spells CASSLGLNTGELFF. The CDR3 DNA is TGCGCCAGCAGCTTGGGGCTAAACACCGGGGAGCTGTTTTTT.

This clonotype occurred a few times. The rearrangement joins TRBV19 to TRBJ2-5; 7 bases fit TRBD2. The junction had 9 bases not matched to a gene; V was cut back by 3 bases and J by 5 bases. Germline V gene lookup returns CDR1 LNHDA and CDR2 SQIVND (reference sequence). The length of the CDR3 is 15 residues. For the CDR3, the DNA is TGTGCCAGTAGTATGGAGAGGACCGGGGGGGAGACCCAGTACTTC. Its protein is CASSMERTGGETQYF.

V gene TRBV7-3 combines with J gene TRBJ2-1; the D gene is possibly TRBD2 (6 bases). Between the trimmed V and J ends, which lost 4 bases and 10 bases, there was a span of 17 bases. The CDR3 consists of 14 residues. CDR1 SGHTA and CDR2 FQGTGA come from the germline V gene. The CDR3: CASSSIRAGREQFF. As DNA, the CDR3 is TGTGCCAGCAGCTCCATCAGGGCAGGGAGGGAGCAGTTCTTC.

This clonotype was seen a handful of times. The V gene is TRBV20-1, the J gene TRBJ1-4; 8 bases line up with TRBD1. Germline lookup yields CDR1 DFQATT and CDR2 SNEGSKA (reference sequence). The CDR3 extends over 15 amino acids. Unmatched junction bases numbered 10, after V lost 3 bases and J lost 7 bases. The DNA for the CDR3 is TGCAGTGCTAGGTTGCCGCGGGACAGGTCTGAAAAACTGTTTTTT. This codes for CSARLPRDRSEKLFF.

This clonotype appeared a few times. V gene TRBV9 combines with J gene TRBJ2-3, with 9 bases matching TRBD1. Germline assignment: CDR1 SGDLS and CDR2 YYNGEE. This CDR3 region has 15 residues. Trimming cost V 3 bases and J 2 bases; bases outside gene matches: 4. The CDR3 sequence is CASSGTGAFTDTQYF. The CDR3 nucleotides are TGTGCCAGCAGCGGGACAGGGGCGTTCACAGATACGCAGTATTTT. The full variable domain, its missing parts supplied by reference TRBV9 and TRBJ2-3, is DSGVTQTPKHLITATGQRVTLRCSPRSGDLSVYWYQQSLDQGLQFLIQYYNGEERAKGNILERFSAQQFPDLHSELNLSSLELGDSALYFCASSGTGAFTDTQYFGPGTRLTVL.

The V gene is TRBV12-3 or TRBV12-4, the J gene TRBJ2-7, with TRBD1 matching over 10 bases. With 6 bases clipped from V and 3 bases from J, the junction kept 5 bases outside the gene matches. This CDR3 has 14 amino acids. The CDR3 sequence is CASRPGTGDYEQYF. For the CDR3, the DNA is TGTGCCAGCAGACCCGGGACAGGGGACTACGAGCAGTACTTC.

This clonotype was recorded a few times. The genes are TRBV20-1 and TRBJ2-7, with D possibly being TRBD1 (6 bases). The CDR3 is 14 amino acids. Germline V gene lookup returns CDR1 DFQATT and CDR2 SNEGSKA (reference sequence). Trimming stripped 2 bases from V and 5 bases from J, with 16 bases between. The CDR3 DNA is TGCAGTGCTAGAAACTCCGCAGGGGTTAACGAGCAGTACTTC. Amino acids: CSARNSAGVNEQYF.

The V gene is TRBV5-1, the J gene TRBJ1-5; D remains ambiguous. The CDR3 has 13 residues. Germline loops: CDR1 SGHRS, CDR2 YFSETQ. The germline V and J ends were trimmed by 4 bases and 5 bases, with 10 bases remaining between them. CDR3 sequence reads: CASSEGPYQPQHF. The CDR3 DNA follows: TGCGCCAGCAGCGAAGGGCCCTATCAGCCCCAGCATTTT.

This chain links TRBV20-1 with TRBJ2-7; unclear D gene. V was clipped by 0 bases and J by 1 base, with 7 bases between them. The CDR3 consists of 13 residues. Germline values: CDR1 DFQATT, CDR2 SNEGSKA (reference sequence). As DNA, the CDR3 is TGCAGTGCTAGAGACACCCTATCCTACGAGCAGTACTTC. Its translation is CSARDTLSYEQYF.

This clonotype was recorded a few times. This rearrangement joins TRBV19 to TRBJ2-3; D is ambiguous. The germline V gene encodes CDR1 LNHDA and CDR2 SQIVND (reference sequence). Trimming cost V 6 bases and J 6 bases, with 4 bases left between them. The CDR3 sequence is 10 residues long. CDR3 sequence (DNA): TGTGCCAGTAGATGGGATACGCAGTATTTT. Protein product: CASRWDTQYF.

The chain has TRBV21-1 and TRBJ2-3; TRBD2, the table's D call, was not compared with the DNA. TRBV21-1 is a recognized pseudogene. The CDR3 has 15 residues. The CDR3 spells CASSFKREGPDTQYF. CDR3 in DNA: TGTGCCAGCAGCTTCAAGCGGGAGGGGCCAGATACGCAGTATTTT.

This clonotype has only a few counts. The chain is built from TRBV5-1 and TRBJ2-1; maybe TRBD2 (5 bases). The CDR3 is 16 amino acids. Germline V CDR1 and CDR2: SGHRS, YFSETQ. V was cut by 4 bases and J by 4 bases, with 18 bases left in between. CDR3 residues: CASSPGGAENYNEQFF. The CDR3 nucleotides read TGCGCCAGCAGCCCGGGTGGAGCGGAAAATTACAATGAGCAGTTCTTC.

V usage is TRBV12-3 or TRBV12-4 and J usage is TRBJ1-1; no definite D call. Trimming pared 1 base from V and 11 bases from J, leaving 8 bases between. This CDR3 is 11 amino acids long. The CDR3 reads CASSLVGSAFF. Written as DNA, the CDR3 is TGTGCCAGCAGTTTAGTTGGTTCGGCTTTCTTT.

This sequence joins TRBV12-3 or TRBV12-4 and TRBJ1-2; no clear D. Trimming pared 2 bases from V and 0 bases from J, leaving 10 bases between. The CDR3 is made up of 15 amino acids. The CDR3 nucleotides are TGTGCCAGCAGTTTATTAGCACAGACTAACTATGGCTACACCTTC. It encodes CASSLLAQTNYGYTF.

The DNA of the CDR3 is TGTGCCAGCAGTTACGGCGGGAGGGCCGACGAGCAGTACTTC. Translated, it gives CASSYGGRADEQYF. V is TRBV6-2 or TRBV6-3 and J is TRBJ2-7, with 9 positions matching TRBD2. CDR1 is MNHEY, CDR2 SVGEGT, per germline. The J segment lost 5 bases and the V segment lost 2 bases, leaving 4 bases of the junction unmatched. This CDR3 has 14 residues.

The chain recombines TRBV7-3 with TRBJ2-3, with no clear D. In germline, CDR1 is SGHTA, CDR2 FQGTGA. The CDR3 length is 13 residues. V lost 0 bases to trimming and J lost 4 bases, with 5 bases between them. The CDR3 nucleotides read TGTGCCAGCAGCTTAACGTCCGCAGATACGCAGTATTTT. Translated: CASSLTSADTQYF.

This clonotype was counted many times. The chain has TRBV5-1 and TRBJ2-1, with 12 positions matching TRBD2. The CDR3 is 16 residues long. The trim removed 0 bases at V and 6 bases at J, leaving 4 bases unmatched. The germline CDR1 and CDR2 sequences are SGHRS and YFSETQ. The CDR3 sequence is CASSLELAGGVNEQFF. In DNA form, the CDR3 reads TGCGCCAGCAGCTTGGAACTAGCGGGAGGCGTCAATGAGCAGTTCTTC. The variable domain in full, with the rest retrieved from reference TRBV5-1 and TRBJ2-1, is KAGVTQTPRYLIKTRGQQVTLSCSPISGHRSVSWYQQTPGQGLQFLFEYFSETQRNKGNFPGRFSGRQFSNSRSEMNVSTLELGDSALYLCASSLELAGGVNEQFFGPGTRLTVL.

V gene TRBV12-3 or TRBV12-4 combines with J gene TRBJ1-2; tentative D call: TRBD1 (6 bases). V was pared by 7 bases and J by 7 bases, with 19 bases between. CDR3 size: 14 residues. CDR3 in amino acids: CASTIEGGQGGYTF. For the CDR3, the DNA is TGTGCCAGCACCATAGAGGGGGGGCAAGGTGGCTACACCTTC.